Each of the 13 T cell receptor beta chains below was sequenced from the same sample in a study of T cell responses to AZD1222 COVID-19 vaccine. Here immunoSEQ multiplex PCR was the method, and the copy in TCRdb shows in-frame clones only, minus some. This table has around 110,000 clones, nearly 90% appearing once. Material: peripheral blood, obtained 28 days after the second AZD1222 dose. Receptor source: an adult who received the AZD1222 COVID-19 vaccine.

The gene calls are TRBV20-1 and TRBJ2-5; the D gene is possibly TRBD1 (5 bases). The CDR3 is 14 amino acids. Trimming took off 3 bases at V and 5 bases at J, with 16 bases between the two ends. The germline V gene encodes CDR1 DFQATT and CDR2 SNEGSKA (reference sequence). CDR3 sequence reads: CSASTTATPETQYF. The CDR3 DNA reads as TGCAGTGCTAGTACGACAGCCACCCCGGAGACCCAGTACTTC.

The CDR3 nucleotides are TGTGCCAGCAGCACGACTAGCGGGGTGCGGTACGAGCAGTACTTC. Translating gives CASSTTSGVRYEQYF. This sequence joins TRBV7-9 and TRBJ2-7; 11 bases agree with TRBD2. CDR1 and CDR2 from the germline V gene are SEHNR and FQNEAQ (reference sequence). Trimming cost V 5 bases and J 4 bases; bases outside gene matches: 7. The CDR3 covers 15 residues.

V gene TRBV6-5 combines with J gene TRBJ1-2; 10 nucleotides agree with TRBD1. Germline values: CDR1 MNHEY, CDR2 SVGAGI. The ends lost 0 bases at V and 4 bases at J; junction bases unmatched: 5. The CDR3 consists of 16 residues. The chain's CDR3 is CASSYSTGGEGYGYTF. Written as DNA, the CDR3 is TGTGCCAGCAGTTACTCGACAGGGGGCGAAGGCTATGGCTACACCTTC.

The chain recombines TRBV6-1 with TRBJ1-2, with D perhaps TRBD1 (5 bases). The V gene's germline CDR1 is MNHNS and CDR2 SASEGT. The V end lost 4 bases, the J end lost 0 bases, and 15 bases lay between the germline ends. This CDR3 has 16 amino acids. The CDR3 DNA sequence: TGTGCCAGCAGTGGGGGACGGAAGAGTACTAACTATGGCTACACCTTC. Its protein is CASSGGRKSTNYGYTF.

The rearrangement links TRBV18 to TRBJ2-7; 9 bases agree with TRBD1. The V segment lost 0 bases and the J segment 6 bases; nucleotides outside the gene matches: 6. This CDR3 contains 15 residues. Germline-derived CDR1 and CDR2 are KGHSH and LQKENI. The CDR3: CASSPPQGQGGEQYF. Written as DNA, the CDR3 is TGTGCCAGCTCACCACCCCAGGGACAGGGCGGCGAGCAGTACTTC.

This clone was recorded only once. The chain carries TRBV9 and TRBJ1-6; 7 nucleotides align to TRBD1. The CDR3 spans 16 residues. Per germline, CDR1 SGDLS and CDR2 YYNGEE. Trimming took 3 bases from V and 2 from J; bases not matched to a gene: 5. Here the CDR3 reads CASSGRGQPYNSPLHF. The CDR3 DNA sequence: TGTGCCAGCAGCGGGAGGGGACAGCCCTATAATTCACCCCTCCACTTT.

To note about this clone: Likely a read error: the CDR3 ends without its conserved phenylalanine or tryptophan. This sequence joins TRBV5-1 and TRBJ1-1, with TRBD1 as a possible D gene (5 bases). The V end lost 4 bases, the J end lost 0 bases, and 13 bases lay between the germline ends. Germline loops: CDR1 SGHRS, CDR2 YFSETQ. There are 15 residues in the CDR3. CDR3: CASSGEGRMNTEAFL. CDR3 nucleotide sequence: TGCGCCAGCAGCGGGGAGGGGCGAATGAACACTGAAGCTTTCCTT.

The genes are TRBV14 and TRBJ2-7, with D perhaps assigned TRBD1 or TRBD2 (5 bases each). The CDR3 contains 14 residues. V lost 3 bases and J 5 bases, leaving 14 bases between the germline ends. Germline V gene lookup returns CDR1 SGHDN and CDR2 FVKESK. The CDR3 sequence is CASSQGTLPHEQYF. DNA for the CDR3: TGTGCCAGCAGCCAGGGGACCCTCCCCCACGAGCAGTACTTC.

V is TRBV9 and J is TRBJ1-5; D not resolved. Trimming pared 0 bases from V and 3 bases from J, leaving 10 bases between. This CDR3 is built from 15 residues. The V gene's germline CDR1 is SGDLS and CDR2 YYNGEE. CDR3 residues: CASSVDFRVNQPQHF. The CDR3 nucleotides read TGTGCCAGCAGCGTAGATTTTAGAGTCAATCAGCCCCAGCATTTT.

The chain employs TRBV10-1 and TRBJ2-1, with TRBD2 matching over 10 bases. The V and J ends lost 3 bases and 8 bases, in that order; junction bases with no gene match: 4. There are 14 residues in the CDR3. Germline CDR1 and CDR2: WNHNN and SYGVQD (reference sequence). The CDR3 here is CASSDSGGADEQFF. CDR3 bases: TGCGCCAGCAGTGACAGCGGGGGGGCCGATGAGCAGTTCTTC.

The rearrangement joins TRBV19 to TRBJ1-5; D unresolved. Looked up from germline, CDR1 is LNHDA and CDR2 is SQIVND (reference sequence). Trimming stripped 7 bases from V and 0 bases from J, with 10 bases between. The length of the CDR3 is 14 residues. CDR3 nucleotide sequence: TGTGCCAGTAATCGAGATAATAGCAATCAGCCCCAGCATTTT. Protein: CASNRDNSNQPQHF.

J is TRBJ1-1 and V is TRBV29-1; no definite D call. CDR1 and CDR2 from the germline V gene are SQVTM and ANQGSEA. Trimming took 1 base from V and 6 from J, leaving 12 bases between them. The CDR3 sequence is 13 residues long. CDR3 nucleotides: TGCAGCGTTGAAGGCCAGATCCACGCTGAAGCTTTCTTT. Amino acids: CSVEGQIHAEAFF.

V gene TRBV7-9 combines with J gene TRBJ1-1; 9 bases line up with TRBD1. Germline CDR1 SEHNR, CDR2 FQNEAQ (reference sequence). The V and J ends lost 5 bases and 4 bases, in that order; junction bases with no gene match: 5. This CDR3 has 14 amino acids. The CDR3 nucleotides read TGTGCCAGCAGCGCCCTGACAGGGGGCACTGAAGCTTTCTTT. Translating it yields CASSALTGGTEAFF.